This TCR beta chain came from a study of regulatory T cells in long-lasting Graves disease. Whole-study results and caveats: Study was limited to peripheral blood, excluding thyroid tissue. Less diverse TCR repertoires were seen in persistent Graves' patients than in newly diagnosed ones.

Arm-PCR of CDR3 regions and iRepertoire HTBI primers were the basis on which TCR beta libraries were built. TCRdb reanalysed the multiplex PCR reads using MiXCR and keeps one entry per CDR3 protein. The sample yields around 330,000 distinct CDR3 sequences, 18% seen once. Noted time point: newly diagnosed GD, antithyroid drugs for less than 3 months. PBMCs provided the RNA from which the TCR library was made. As a group, patients came from one endocrinology department in Xi'an, China. EDTA tubes collected nine milliliters of peripheral blood. The V and J ends lost 2 bases and 4 bases, in that order; junction bases with no gene match: 7. The CDR3 sequence is 15 residues long. In germline, CDR1 is LGHDT, CDR2 YNNKEL (reference sequence). This clonotype was detected ten times or more. Antigen unknown.

The source material was peripheral blood mononuclear cells (PBMCs), sampled at new diagnosis, from a patient treated with antithyroid drugs. The V and J genes are TRBV3-1 and TRBJ1-1; 7 bases match TRBD1. The clonotype comes from a female donor with Graves disease. The CDR3 region has the DNA TGTGCCAGCAGCCAACGACAGGGTTTGGGCACTGAAGCTTTCTTT. Its protein product is CASSQRQGLGTEAFF.